The 2 T cell receptor beta chains below come from one sample, sequenced in a study of a mutant IDH1 vaccine in newly diagnosed glioma (dated by TCRdb to about 2021). The antigens for these receptors are not known. The library was generated by the immunoSEQ multiplex PCR assay. Held by TCRdb, this immuneACCESS table contains in-frame sequences only and omits some clones. Under half of the omission traces to an unresolved V gene where checked; the cause of the rest is unknown. The sample table records tens of thousands of clones; over 75% of these occur just once. Of the sample, around 4.9% is held by the ten largest clones. Reading the label with the study, this specimen's time point is: week 47, end of study. A 20-mer mutant IDH1 peptide at 300 micrograms in Montanide made up each vaccine dose, which was injected subcutaneously together with topical imiquimod. Here the sequenced sample was PBMCs, taken from a glioma patient whose treatment included an IDH1 peptide vaccine. All receptors derive from a woman between 40 and 55 years old with glioma. Some clones in this sample may be carry-over from other donors' samples.

V is TRBV4-1 and J is TRBJ2-2, with TRBD2 matching over 8 bases. Trimming took 4 bases from V and 1 from J; bases not matched to a gene: 5. Looked up from germline, CDR1 is MGHRA and CDR2 is YSYEKL. The length of the CDR3 is 16 residues. The CDR3 sequence: CASSPREGRNTGELFF. DNA for the CDR3: TGCGCCAGCAGCCCCCGGGAGGGAAGGAACACCGGGGAGCTGTTTTTT.

In this sample, this clone turned up a few times. V usage is TRBV5-4 and J usage is TRBJ1-4; no clear D. Germline V gene lookup returns CDR1 SGHNT and CDR2 YYREEE (reference sequence). The CDR3 extends over 16 amino acids. V was clipped by 0 bases and J by 3 bases, with 12 bases between them. DNA for the CDR3: TGTGCCAGCAGCTTGGAGCCGCGGTGGGCTAATGAAAAACTGTTTTTT. Translation gives CASSLEPRWANEKLFF.